Listed below are T cell receptor beta chains from one sample, sequenced in a study of OX40 agonist ivuxolimab in advanced cancers. Sequencing was performed with immunoSEQ multiplex PCR; in TCRdb, only in-frame clones are kept and a portion is missing. Of over 50,000 clones listed, about 86% are singletons. The specimen was CD4+ or CD8+ T cells sorted from blood, collected in a trial of the OX40 agonist ivuxolimab. The receptors originated from an adult with an advanced solid tumor such as melanoma, head and neck, liver or kidney cancer. The conserved cysteine and the conserved F or W are not part of the CDR3 here.

>11|TRBV28
ASSSGLENTQY
>14|TRBV9
ASSPRRGGGTDTQY
>10|TRBV5-5
ASSSLTYEQY
>14|TRBV29-1
SVERNLADLSYEQY
>11|TRBV4-1
ASSHGQGYGYT
>12|TRBV7-9
ASILGVGTDTQY
>11|TRBV7-2
ASSLGVGTEAF
>13|TRBV7-9
ASSLEDGVLLEAF
>11|TRBV4-1
ASSQVETYEQY
>12|TRBV13
ASSSPDSPFTQY
>15|TRBV19
ASSMVPPGQPNYGYT
>12|TRBV28
ASSVMDSWNEQF
>12|TRBV27
ASMGGRSNQPQH
>10|TRBV19
ASSTGGPPQH
>12|TRBV2
ASRGDSTNQPQH
>13|TRBV5-1
ASSQGLVGFETQY
>12|TRBV11-1
ASSAEGPNYGYT
>10|TRBV13
ASSLGYNEQF
>13|TRBV27
ASSLYLRRGTEAF
>13|TRBV13
ASSLGHSSSYEQY
>10|TRBV28
ASSFLGYEQY
>12|TRBV7-9
ASRAGGVGNTIY
>14|TRBV10-3
AISESGTGGGYEQY
>11|TRBV5-1
ASSLVLNNEQF
>8|TRBV29-1
SVEGMGYT
>10|TRBV6-1
ASSGARSTQY
>10|TRBV7-9
ASKLPLGEQY
>11|TRBV4-3
ASSQRVVSGYT
>15|TRBV4-3
ASSHRPSGGPGDEQF
>13|TRBV14
ASSQGAALNTEAF
>10|TRBV19
ASGTEDYGYT
>14|TRBV4-1
ASSQDELGTNEKLF
>11|TRBV6-5
ASSSSHTGEQY